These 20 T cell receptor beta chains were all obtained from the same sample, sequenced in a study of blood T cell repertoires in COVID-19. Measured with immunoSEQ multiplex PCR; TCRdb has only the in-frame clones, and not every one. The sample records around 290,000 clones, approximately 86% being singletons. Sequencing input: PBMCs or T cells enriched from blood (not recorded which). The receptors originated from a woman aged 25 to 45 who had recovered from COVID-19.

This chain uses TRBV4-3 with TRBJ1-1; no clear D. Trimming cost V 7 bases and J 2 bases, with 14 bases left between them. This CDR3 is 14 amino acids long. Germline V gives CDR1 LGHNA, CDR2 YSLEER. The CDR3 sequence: CASKRFADNTEAFF. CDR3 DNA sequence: TGCGCCAGCAAAAGATTCGCAGATAACACTGAAGCTTTCTTT.

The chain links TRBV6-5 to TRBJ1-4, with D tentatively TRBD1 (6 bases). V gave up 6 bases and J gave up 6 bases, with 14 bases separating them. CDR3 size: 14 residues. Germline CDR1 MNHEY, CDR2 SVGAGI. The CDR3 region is CASRRATGYEKLFF. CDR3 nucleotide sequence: TGTGCCAGCAGGAGGGCCACAGGGTATGAAAAACTGTTTTTT.

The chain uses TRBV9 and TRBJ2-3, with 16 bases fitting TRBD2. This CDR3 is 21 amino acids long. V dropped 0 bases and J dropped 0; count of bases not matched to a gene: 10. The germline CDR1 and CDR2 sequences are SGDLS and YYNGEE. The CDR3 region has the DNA TGTGCCAGCAGCGTAGGCCCGGGGACTAGCGGGGGGGCCCCTAGCACAGATACGCAGTATTTT. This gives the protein CASSVGPGTSGGAPSTDTQYF.

CDR3 residues: CASSLDRGRNEKLFF. CDR3 DNA sequence: TGTGCCAGCAGCTTGGACAGGGGGCGGAATGAAAAACTGTTTTTT. This rearrangement joins TRBV5-5 to TRBJ1-4; TRBD1 aligns across 9 bases. Germline CDR1 is SGHKS and CDR2 is YYEKEE (reference sequence). The CDR3 covers 15 residues. Trimming cost V 0 bases and J 5 bases; bases outside gene matches: 2.

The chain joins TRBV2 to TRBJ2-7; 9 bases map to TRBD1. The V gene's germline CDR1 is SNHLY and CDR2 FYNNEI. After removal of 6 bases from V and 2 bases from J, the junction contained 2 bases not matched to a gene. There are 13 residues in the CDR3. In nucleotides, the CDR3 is TGTGCCAGCAGACGGGACAGGGCCTACGAGCAGTACTTC. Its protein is CASRRDRAYEQYF.

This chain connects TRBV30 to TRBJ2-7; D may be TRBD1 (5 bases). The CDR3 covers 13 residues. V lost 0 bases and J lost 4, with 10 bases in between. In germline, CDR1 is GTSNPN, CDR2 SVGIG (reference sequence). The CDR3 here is CAWSVQAGYEQYF. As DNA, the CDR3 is TGTGCCTGGAGTGTACAGGCTGGGTACGAGCAGTACTTC. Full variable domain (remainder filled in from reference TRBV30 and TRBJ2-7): SQTIHQWPATLVQPVGSPLSLECTVEGTSNPNLYWYRQAAGRGLQLLFYSVGIGQISSEVPQNLSASRPQDRQFILSSKKLLLSDSGFYLCAWSVQAGYEQYFGPGTRLTVT.

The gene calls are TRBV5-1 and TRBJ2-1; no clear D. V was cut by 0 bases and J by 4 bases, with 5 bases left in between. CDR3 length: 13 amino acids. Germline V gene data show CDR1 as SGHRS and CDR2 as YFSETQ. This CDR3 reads CASSLDLYNEQFF. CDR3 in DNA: TGCGCCAGCAGCTTGGATCTGTACAATGAGCAGTTCTTC.

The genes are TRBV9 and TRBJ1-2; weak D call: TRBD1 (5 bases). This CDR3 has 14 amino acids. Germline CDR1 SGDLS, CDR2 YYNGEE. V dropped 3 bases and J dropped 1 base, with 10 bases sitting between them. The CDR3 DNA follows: TGTGCCAGCAGCGAGGGGTTTGGTAACTATGGCTACACCTTC. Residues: CASSEGFGNYGYTF. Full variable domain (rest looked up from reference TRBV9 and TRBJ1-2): DSGVTQTPKHLITATGQRVTLRCSPRSGDLSVYWYQQSLDQGLQFLIQYYNGEERAKGNILERFSAQQFPDLHSELNLSSLELGDSALYFCASSEGFGNYGYTFGSGTRLTVV.

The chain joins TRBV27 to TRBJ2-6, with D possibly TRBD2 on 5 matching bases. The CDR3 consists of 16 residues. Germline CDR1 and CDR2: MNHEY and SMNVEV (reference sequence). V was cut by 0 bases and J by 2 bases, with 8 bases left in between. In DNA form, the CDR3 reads TGTGCCAGCAGTTTATCTCCCGGGACTGGGGCCAACGTCCTGACTTTC. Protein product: CASSLSPGTGANVLTF.

In DNA, the CDR3 is TGTGCCAGCAGCGTAGAAAACAGGATGAGCTTGAACACTGAAGCTTTCTTT. It codes for CASSVENRMSLNTEAFF. The rearrangement links TRBV9 to TRBJ1-1, with D possibly being TRBD1 (5 bases). In germline, CDR1 is SGDLS, CDR2 YYNGEE. This CDR3 has 17 amino acids. Trimming pared 0 bases from V and 0 bases from J, leaving 15 bases between. Combining the CDR3 with reference TRBV9 and TRBJ1-1 gives the whole variable domain DSGVTQTPKHLITATGQRVTLRCSPRSGDLSVYWYQQSLDQGLQFLIQYYNGEERAKGNILERFSAQQFPDLHSELNLSSLELGDSALYFCASSVENRMSLNTEAFFGQGTRLTVV.

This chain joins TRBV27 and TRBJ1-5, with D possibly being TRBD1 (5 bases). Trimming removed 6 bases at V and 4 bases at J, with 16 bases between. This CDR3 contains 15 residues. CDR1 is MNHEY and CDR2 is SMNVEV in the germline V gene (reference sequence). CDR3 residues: CASSGGLGVNQPQHF. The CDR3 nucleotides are TGTGCCAGCAGCGGGGGATTAGGTGTTAATCAGCCCCAGCATTTT.

CDR3 sequence: CASSHQDDRNTGEAFF. The CDR3 DNA is TGCGCCAGCAGTCATCAGGATGACCGAAACACCGGTGAAGCTTTCTTT. The gene calls are TRBV23-1 and TRBJ1-1; the D is unclear. TRBV23-1 has ORF status, its function being uncertain. The CDR3 extends over 16 amino acids. Trimming left V 3 bases short and J 7 bases short, with 21 bases between.

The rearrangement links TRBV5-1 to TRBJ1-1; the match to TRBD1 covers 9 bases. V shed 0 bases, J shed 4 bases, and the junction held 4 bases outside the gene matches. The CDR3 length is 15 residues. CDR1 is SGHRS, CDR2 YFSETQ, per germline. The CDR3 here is CASSLGGTGITEAFF. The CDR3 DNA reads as TGCGCCAGCAGCTTGGGCGGGACAGGGATCACTGAAGCTTTCTTT.

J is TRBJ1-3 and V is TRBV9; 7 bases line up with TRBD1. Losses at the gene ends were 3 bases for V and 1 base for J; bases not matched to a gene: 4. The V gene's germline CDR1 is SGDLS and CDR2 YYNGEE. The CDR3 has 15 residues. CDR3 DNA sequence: TGTGCCAGCAGCGCACAGGGGCTTTCTGGAAACACCATATATTTT. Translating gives CASSAQGLSGNTIYF. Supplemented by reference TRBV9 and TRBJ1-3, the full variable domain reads DSGVTQTPKHLITATGQRVTLRCSPRSGDLSVYWYQQSLDQGLQFLIQYYNGEERAKGNILERFSAQQFPDLHSELNLSSLELGDSALYFCASSAQGLSGNTIYFGEGSWLTVV.

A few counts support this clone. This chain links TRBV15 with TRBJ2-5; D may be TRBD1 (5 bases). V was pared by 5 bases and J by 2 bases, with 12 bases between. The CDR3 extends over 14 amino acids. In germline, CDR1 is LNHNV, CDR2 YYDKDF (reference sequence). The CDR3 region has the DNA TGTGCCACCAGCCCCACTGGGGCACAAGAGACCCAGTACTTC. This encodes CATSPTGAQETQYF.

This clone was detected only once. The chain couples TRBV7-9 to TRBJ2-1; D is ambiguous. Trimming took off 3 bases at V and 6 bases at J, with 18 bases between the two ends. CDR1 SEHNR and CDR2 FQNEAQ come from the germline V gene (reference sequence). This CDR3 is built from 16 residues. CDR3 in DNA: TGTGCCAGCAGCTTTCTGAAGAGTCCCACGATCAATGAGCAGTTCTTC. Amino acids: CASSFLKSPTINEQFF.

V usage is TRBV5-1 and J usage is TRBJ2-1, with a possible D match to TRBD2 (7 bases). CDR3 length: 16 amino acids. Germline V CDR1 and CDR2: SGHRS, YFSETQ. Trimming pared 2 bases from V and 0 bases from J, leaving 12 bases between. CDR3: CASSFRGLSSYNEQFF. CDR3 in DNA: TGCGCCAGCAGCTTCAGGGGACTAAGCTCCTACAATGAGCAGTTCTTC.

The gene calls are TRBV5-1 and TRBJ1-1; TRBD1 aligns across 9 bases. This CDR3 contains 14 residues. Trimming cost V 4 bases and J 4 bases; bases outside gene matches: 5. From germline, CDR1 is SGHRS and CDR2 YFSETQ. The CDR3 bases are TGCGCCAGCAGCACGGGACAGGGAGGCACTGAAGCTTTCTTT. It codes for CASSTGQGGTEAFF.

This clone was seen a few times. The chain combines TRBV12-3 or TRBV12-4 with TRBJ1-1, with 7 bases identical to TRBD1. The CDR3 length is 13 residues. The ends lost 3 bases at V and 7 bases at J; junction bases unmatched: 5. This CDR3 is CASSFGTELEAFF. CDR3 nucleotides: TGTGCCAGCAGTTTTGGGACAGAACTTGAAGCTTTCTTT.

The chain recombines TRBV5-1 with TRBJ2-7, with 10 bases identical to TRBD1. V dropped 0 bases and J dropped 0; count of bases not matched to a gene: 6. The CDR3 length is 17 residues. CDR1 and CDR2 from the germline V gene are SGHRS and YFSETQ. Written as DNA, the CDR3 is TGCGCCAGCAGCTTGGTGGGGGGACAGGGGCTCTCCTACGAGCAGTACTTC. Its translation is CASSLVGGQGLSYEQYF.